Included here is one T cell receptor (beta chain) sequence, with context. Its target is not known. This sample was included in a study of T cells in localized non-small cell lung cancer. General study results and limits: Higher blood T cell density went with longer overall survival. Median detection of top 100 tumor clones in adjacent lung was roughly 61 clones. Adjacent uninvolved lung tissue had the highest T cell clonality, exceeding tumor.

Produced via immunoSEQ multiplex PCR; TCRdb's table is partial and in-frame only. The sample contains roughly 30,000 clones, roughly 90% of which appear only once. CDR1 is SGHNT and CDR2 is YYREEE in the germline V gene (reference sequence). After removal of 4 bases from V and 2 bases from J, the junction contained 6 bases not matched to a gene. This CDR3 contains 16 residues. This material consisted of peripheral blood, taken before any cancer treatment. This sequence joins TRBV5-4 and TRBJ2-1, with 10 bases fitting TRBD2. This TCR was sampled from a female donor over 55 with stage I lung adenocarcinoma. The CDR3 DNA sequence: TGTGCCAGCAGCGTAAGCGGGGGGGCCACCTACAATGAGCAGTTCTTC. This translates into CASSVSGGATYNEQFF.